The 7 T cell receptor beta chains presented below share a single source sample, sequenced in a study of early stage breast cancer tumors. Clones were read by immunoSEQ multiplex PCR, and TCRdb kept only the in-frame ones, dropping some. The data hold roughly 49,000 clones, with around four fifths observed a single time. The material sequenced was blood. The receptors shown here come from a person aged 35-50 years with breast cancer.

The chain carries TRBV4-1 and TRBJ2-7, with D unresolved. The CDR3 is 15 residues long. The germline V gene encodes CDR1 MGHRA and CDR2 YSYEKL. Trimming stripped 0 bases from V and 4 bases from J, with 13 bases between. The DNA for the CDR3 is TGCGCCAGCAGCCAAGATTCGCTGTGGGGTTACGAGCAGTACTTC. This gives the protein CASSQDSLWGYEQYF.

The count of this clone is one. The rearrangement uses TRBV6-6 and TRBJ2-7; TRBD1 might be the D (5 bases). CDR3 size: 14 residues. Trimming left V 2 bases short and J 2 bases short, with 10 bases between. Germline assignment: CDR1 MNHNY and CDR2 SVGAGI (reference sequence). The CDR3 region is CASSYLDIAYEQYF. Written as DNA, the CDR3 is TGTGCCAGCAGTTACCTGGACATTGCCTACGAGCAGTACTTC.

This clone was observed a few times. This chain links TRBV6-1 with TRBJ2-3; 9 bases line up with TRBD2. The V gene end was trimmed by 2 bases and the J gene end by 0 bases; junction bases not matched to a gene: 0. CDR1 MNHNS and CDR2 SASEGT come from the germline V gene. There are 15 residues in the CDR3. The CDR3 nucleotides are TGTGCCAGCAGTGAACTAGCGGGAAGCACAGATACGCAGTATTTT. Translating it yields CASSELAGSTDTQYF.

The sample holds a few counts of this clone. The chain employs TRBV15 and TRBJ1-1, with TRBD1 matching 11 bases. The CDR3 runs 15 residues. The ends lost 0 bases at V and 4 bases at J; junction bases unmatched: 1. The germline V gene encodes CDR1 LNHNV and CDR2 YYDKDF (reference sequence). Here the CDR3 reads CATSRDGTGGTEAFF. CDR3 bases: TGTGCCACCAGCAGAGATGGGACAGGGGGCACTGAAGCTTTCTTT.

V is TRBV7-8 and J is TRBJ2-2; TRBD2 agrees at 12 bases. CDR1 SGHVS and CDR2 FQNEAQ come from the germline V gene. This CDR3 spans 16 amino acids. V was pared by 5 bases and J by 7 bases, with 8 bases of the junction left unmatched. The CDR3 DNA reads as TGTGCCAGCAGCCCCGGACTAGCGGGACGTCGCGGGGAGCTGTTTTTT. Amino acid sequence: CASSPGLAGRRGELFF.

The gene calls are TRBV15 and TRBJ2-3; TRBD1 agrees at 8 bases. The CDR3 is made up of 16 amino acids. After removal of 3 bases from V and 2 bases from J, the junction contained 7 bases not matched to a gene. Per germline, CDR1 LNHNV and CDR2 YYDKDF (reference sequence). As DNA, the CDR3 is TGTGCCACCAGCAGGGGCAGGGGGCTAATCACAGATACGCAGTATTTT. This sequence encodes CATSRGRGLITDTQYF.

The V gene is TRBV13, the J gene TRBJ2-7; the D is unclear. Germline lookup yields CDR1 PRHDT and CDR2 FYEKMQ (reference sequence). The CDR3 contains 15 residues. The V end was cut by 4 bases, the J end by 1 base, with 14 bases between. As DNA, the CDR3 is TGTGCCAGCAGCTCCACACCGGACCTTTCCTACGAGCAGTACTTC. Translation: CASSSTPDLSYEQYF.